This paragraph covers one T cell receptor (beta chain) sequence. The antigen it recognizes is unknown. Base quality data are lacking; no much larger clone is found one base away. The data originate from a study of blood T cell repertoires in COVID-19 (dated by TCRdb to 2019 to 2021). Describing the broader study: Samples from collaborators originated in the United States, Italy and Spain and spanned both the acute and convalescent phases of COVID-19. Nearly every sample came with metadata listing a de-identified subject ID, COVID-19 status, age in years and sex. The repertoires were released in a freely available public database intended as a resource for research on the immune response to SARS-CoV-2. The dataset comprised deeply sampled blood TCRbeta repertoires from subjects exposed to, actively infected with, or recovered from COVID-19. Samples were obtained from the ongoing ImmuneRACE study (first 160 participants) and from over a thousand subjects provided by 6 global collaborators. HLA class I and class II types, where available, came from metadata supplied by the sample provider rather than from assay-based typing. The prospective study material was composed of cDNA or gDNA derived from T cells, B-cell-depleted T cells, or PBMCs.

V is clipped by 2 bases and J by 2 bases, and the sequence between their germline boundaries is 14 bases long. Taken from cysteine to phenylalanine, the CDR3 has 16 residues. Here the CDR3 DNA is all that survives: 48 bases in frame from base 1. The germline V gene encodes CDR1 SGHKS and CDR2 YYEKEE (reference sequence). TCRbeta CDR3 regions were amplified from genomic DNA by means of the immunoSEQ Assay, a bias-controlled multiplex PCR. The study's processing was this. Within the assay, amplification of reference gene primers was used to estimate how many nucleated cells each sample contained. Sequence reads were collapsed and filtered to measure the absolute abundance of every unique TCRbeta CDR3 rearrangement. For each sample, productive Simpson clonality was calculated as the square root of Simpson's diversity index across productive rearrangements. The table comes from immuneACCESS by way of TCRdb, which keeps in-frame sequences with V and J called. Part of the clones is missing from these tables; in studies checked, under half for an unresolved V gene and the rest for unknown reasons. The DNA gave D and trimming, while V, J and clone size come from that table. This sample is represented by roughly 120,000 clones; over 65% of them were singletons. The biggest ten clones account for 3% to 4.5% of the sample.

The collaborating institutions used their own protocols to collect whole blood in K2EDTA tubes. For TCRbeta analysis, collaborators shipped samples as frozen whole blood, isolated PBMCs, or DNA extracted from either of those sample types. Results and caveats for the whole study, not just this receptor: How much clinical and demographic metadata was included differed by source and by participant, and the metadata was provided uncurated.

The sequence was obtained from a woman aged 80 or older with acute or convalescent COVID-19. Sequencing was performed on peripheral blood. The chain is assembled from TRBV5-5 and TRBJ1-5; a tentative D match to TRBD1 spans 5 bases. The nucleotide sequence is TGTGCCAGCAGCTTTCAGGGTAGGGGTCGCAATCAGCCCCAGCATTTT. This codes for CASSFQGRGRNQPQHF.